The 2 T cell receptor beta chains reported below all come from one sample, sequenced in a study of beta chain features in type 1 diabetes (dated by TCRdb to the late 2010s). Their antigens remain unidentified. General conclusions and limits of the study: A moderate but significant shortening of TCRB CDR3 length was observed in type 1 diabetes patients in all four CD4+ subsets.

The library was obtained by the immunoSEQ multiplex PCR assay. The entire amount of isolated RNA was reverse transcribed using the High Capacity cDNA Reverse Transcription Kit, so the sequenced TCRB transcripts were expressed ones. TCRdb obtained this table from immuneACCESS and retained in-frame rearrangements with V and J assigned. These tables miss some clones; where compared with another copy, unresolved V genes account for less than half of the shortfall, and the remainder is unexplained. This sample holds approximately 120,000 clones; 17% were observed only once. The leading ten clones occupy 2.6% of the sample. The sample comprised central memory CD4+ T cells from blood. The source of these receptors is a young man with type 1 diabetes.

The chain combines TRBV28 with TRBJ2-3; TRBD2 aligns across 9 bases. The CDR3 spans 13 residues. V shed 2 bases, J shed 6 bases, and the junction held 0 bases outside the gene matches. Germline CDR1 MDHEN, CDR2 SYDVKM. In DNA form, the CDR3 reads TGTGCCAGCAGTTTACTAGCGGGGGATACGCAGTATTTT. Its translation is CASSLLAGDTQYF.

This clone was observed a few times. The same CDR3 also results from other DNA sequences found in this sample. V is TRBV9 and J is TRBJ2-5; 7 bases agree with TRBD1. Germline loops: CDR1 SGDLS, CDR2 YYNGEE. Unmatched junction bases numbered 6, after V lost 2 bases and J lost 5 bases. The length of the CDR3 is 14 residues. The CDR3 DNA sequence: TGTGCCAGCAGCGTGAACAGGGGTAGGGAGACCCAGTACTTC. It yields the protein CASSVNRGRETQYF. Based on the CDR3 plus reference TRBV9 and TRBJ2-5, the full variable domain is DSGVTQTPKHLITATGQRVTLRCSPRSGDLSVYWYQQSLDQGLQFLIQYYNGEERAKGNILERFSAQQFPDLHSELNLSSLELGDSALYFCASSVNRGRETQYFGPGTRLLVL.